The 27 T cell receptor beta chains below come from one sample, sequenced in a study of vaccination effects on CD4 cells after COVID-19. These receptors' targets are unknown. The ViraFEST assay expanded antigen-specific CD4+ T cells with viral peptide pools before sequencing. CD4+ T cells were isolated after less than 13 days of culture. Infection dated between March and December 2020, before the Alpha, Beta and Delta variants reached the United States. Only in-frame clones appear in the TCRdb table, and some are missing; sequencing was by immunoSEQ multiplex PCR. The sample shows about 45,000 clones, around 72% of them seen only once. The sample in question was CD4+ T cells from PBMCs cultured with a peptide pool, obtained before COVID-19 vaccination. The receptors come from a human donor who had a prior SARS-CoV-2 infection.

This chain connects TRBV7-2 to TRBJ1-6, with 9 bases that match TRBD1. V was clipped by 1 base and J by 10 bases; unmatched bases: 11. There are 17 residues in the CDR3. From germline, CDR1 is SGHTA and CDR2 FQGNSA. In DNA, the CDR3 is TGTGCCAGCAGCTTAGGGGCCGGAGGGACAGGGTGGTCACCCCTCCACTTT. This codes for CASSLGAGGTGWSPLHF. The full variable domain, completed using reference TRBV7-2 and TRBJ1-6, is GAGVSQSPSNKVTEKGKDVELRCDPISGHTALYWYRQSLGQGLEFLIYFQGNSAPDKSGLPSDRFSAERTGGSVSTLTIQRTQQEDSAVYLCASSLGAGGTGWSPLHFGNGTRLTVT.

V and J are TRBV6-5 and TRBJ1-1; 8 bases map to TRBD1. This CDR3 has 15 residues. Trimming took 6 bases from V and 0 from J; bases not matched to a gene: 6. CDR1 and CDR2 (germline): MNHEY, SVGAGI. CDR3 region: CASSRTGSLNTEAFF. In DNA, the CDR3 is TGTGCCAGCAGCCGGACAGGGTCCCTGAACACTGAAGCTTTCTTT.

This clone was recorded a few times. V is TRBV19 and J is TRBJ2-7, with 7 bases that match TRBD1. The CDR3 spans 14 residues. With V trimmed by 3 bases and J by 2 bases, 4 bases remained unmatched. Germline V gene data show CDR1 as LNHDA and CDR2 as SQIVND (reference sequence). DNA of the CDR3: TGTGCCAGTAGTATGAGACAGGGCCCCTACGAGCAGTACTTC. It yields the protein CASSMRQGPYEQYF.

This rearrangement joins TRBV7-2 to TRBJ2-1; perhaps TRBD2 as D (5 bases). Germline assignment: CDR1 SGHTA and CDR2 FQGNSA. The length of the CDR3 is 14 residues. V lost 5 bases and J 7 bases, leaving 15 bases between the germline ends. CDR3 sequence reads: CASSPARVLNEQFF. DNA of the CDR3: TGTGCCAGCAGCCCCGCGAGGGTTTTGAATGAGCAGTTCTTC. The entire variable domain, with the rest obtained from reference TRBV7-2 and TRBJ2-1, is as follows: GAGVSQSPSNKVTEKGKDVELRCDPISGHTALYWYRQSLGQGLEFLIYFQGNSAPDKSGLPSDRFSAERTGGSVSTLTIQRTQQEDSAVYLCASSPARVLNEQFFGPGTRLTVL.

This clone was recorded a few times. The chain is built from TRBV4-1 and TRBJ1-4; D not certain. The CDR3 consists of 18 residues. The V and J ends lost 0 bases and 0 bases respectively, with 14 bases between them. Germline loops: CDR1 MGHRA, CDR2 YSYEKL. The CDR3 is CASSQDPLAGTTNEKLFF. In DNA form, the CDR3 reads TGCGCCAGCAGCCAAGATCCTCTTGCGGGGACAACTAATGAAAAACTGTTTTTT.

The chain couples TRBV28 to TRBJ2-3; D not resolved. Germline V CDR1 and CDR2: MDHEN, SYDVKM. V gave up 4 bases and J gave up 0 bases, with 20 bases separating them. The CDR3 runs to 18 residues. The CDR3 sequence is CASSSPPYWEPSTDTQYF. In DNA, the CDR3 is TGTGCCAGCAGTTCCCCGCCCTACTGGGAACCTAGCACAGATACGCAGTATTTT.

The CDR3 region has the DNA TGTGCCAGTAGTATGAGCGGGAGGGAGACAAGGCCCCAGCATTTT. Residues: CASSMSGRETRPQHF. V usage is TRBV19 and J usage is TRBJ1-5; no clear D gene. Germline V gives CDR1 LNHDA, CDR2 SQIVND (reference sequence). The germline V and J ends were trimmed by 3 bases and 9 bases, with 18 bases remaining between them. The CDR3 length is 15 residues.

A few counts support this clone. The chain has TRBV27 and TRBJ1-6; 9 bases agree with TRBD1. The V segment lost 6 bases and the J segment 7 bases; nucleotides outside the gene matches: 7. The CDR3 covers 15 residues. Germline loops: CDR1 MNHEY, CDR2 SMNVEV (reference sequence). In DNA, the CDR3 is TGTGCCAGCAGCCGGACAGGGGCTCGCAATTCACCCCTCCACTTT. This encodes CASSRTGARNSPLHF.

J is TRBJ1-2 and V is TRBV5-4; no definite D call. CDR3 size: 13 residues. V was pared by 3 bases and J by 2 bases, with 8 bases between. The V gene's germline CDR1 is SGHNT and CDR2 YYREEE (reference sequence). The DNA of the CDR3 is TGTGCCAGCAGCTCTGACCCAAACTATGGCTACACCTTC. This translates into CASSSDPNYGYTF.

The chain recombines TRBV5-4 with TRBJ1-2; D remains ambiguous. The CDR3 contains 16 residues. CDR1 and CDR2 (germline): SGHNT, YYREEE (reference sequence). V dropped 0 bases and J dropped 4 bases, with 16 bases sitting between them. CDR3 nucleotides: TGTGCCAGCAGCTTGGTGGGAAGCTGGGAAGCCTATGGCTACACCTTC. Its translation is CASSLVGSWEAYGYTF.

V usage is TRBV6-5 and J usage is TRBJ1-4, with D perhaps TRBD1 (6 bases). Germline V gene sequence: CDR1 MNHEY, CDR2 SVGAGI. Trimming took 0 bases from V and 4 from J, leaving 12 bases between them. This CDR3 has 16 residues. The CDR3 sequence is CASSYSQGLVNEKLFF. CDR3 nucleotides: TGTGCCAGCAGTTACTCGCAGGGGCTGGTTAATGAAAAACTGTTTTTT.

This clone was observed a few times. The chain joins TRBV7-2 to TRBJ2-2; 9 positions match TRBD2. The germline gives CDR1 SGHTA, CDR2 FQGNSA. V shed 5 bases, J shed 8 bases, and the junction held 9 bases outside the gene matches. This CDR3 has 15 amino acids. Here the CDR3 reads CASSLLGLASGELFF. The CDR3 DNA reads TGTGCCAGCAGCCTCCTGGGACTAGCCTCGGGGGAGCTGTTTTTT.

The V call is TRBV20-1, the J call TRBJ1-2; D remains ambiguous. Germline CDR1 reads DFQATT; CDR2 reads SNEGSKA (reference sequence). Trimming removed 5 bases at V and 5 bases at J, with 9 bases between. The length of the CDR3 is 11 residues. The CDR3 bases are TGCAGTGCTTATAACCGGTATGGCTACACCTTC. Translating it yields CSAYNRYGYTF.

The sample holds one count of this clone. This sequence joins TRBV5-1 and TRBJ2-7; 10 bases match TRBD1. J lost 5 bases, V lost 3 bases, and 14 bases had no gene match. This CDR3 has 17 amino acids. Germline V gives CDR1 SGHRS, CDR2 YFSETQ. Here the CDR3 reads CASSWTLRDRGGHEQYF. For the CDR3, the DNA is TGCGCCAGCAGCTGGACCCTCCGGGACAGGGGTGGCCACGAGCAGTACTTC. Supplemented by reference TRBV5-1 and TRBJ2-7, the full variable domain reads KAGVTQTPRYLIKTRGQQVTLSCSPISGHRSVSWYQQTPGQGLQFLFEYFSETQRNKGNFPGRFSGRQFSNSRSEMNVSTLELGDSALYLCASSWTLRDRGGHEQYFGPGTRLTVT.

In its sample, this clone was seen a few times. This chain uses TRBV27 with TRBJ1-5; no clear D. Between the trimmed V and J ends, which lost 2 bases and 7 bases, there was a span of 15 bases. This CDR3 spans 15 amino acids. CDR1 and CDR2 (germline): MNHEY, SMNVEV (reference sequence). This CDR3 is CASSLNGWEYQPQHF. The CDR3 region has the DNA TGTGCCAGCAGTTTAAATGGGTGGGAGTACCAGCCCCAGCATTTT.

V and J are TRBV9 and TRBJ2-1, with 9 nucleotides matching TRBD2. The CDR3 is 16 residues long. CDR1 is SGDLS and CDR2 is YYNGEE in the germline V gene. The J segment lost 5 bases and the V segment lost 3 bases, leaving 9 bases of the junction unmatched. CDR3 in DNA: TGTGCCAGCAGCGGGGTAAGGCGGGGGGGCCACAATGAGCAGTTCTTC. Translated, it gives CASSGVRRGGHNEQFF.

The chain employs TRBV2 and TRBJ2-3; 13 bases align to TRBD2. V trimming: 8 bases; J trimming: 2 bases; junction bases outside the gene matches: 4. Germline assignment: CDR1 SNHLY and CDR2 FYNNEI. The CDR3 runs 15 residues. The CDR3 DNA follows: TGTGCCAGCGGGGGGACTAGCGGGACCACAGATACGCAGTATTTT. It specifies CASGGTSGTTDTQYF.

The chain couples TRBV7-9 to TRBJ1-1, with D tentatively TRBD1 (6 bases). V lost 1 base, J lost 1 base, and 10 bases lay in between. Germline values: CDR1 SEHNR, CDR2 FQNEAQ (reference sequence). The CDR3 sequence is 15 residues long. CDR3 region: CASSLVLGANTEAFF. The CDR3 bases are TGTGCCAGCAGCTTAGTCCTGGGGGCGAACACTGAAGCTTTCTTT.

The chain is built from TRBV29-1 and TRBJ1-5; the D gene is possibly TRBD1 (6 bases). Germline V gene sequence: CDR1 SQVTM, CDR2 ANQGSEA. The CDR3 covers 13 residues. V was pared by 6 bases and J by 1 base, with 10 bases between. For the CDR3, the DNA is TGCAGCGTGAGGGGGGGGAGCAATCAGCCCCAGCATTTT. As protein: CSVRGGSNQPQHF.

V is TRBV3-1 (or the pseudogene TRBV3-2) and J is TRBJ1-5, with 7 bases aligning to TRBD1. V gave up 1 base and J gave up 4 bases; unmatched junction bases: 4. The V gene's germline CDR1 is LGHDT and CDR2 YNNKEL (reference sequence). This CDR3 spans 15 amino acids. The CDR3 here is CASSQGGQENQPQHF. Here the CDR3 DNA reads TGTGCCAGCAGCCAAGGAGGACAGGAGAATCAGCCCCAGCATTTT.

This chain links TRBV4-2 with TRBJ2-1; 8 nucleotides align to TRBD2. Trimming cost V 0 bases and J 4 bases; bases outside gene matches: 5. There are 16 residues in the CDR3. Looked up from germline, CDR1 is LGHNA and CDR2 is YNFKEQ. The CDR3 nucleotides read TGTGCCAGCAGCCAAGATCAGGCGGGGGGATACAATGAGCAGTTCTTC. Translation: CASSQDQAGGYNEQFF.

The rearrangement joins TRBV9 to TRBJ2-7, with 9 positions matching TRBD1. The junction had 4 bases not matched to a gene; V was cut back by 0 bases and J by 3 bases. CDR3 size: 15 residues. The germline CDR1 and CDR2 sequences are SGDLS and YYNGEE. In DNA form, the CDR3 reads TGTGCCAGCAGCGTAGGGGACAGGGATCTCTACGAGCAGTACTTC. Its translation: CASSVGDRDLYEQYF.

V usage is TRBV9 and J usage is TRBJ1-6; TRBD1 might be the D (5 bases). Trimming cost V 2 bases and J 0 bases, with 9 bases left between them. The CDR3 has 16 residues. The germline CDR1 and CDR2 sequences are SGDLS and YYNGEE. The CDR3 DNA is TGTGCCAGCAGCGTGACAGCTAGCTCCTATAATTCACCCCTCCACTTT. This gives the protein CASSVTASSYNSPLHF.

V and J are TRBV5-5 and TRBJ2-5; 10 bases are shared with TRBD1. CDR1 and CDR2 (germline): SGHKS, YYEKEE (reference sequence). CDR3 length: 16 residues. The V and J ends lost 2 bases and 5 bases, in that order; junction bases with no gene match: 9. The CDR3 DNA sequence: TGTGCCAGCAGCTTCCGGACAGGGGGAAAAGGGGAGACCCAGTACTTC. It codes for CASSFRTGGKGETQYF.

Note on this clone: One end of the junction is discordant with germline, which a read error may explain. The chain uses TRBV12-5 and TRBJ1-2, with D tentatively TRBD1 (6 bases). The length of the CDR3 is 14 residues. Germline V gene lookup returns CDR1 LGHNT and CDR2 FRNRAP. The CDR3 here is CTSGFWDLTGGYTF. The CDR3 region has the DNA TGTACTAGTGGTTTTTGGGACCTGACAGGCGGCTACACCTTC.

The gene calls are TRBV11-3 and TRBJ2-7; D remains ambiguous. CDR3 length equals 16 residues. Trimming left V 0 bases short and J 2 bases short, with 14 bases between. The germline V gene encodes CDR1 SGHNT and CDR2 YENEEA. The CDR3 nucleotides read TGTGCCAGCAGCTTAGATTTCCCCGGCAGAACCTACGAGCAGTACTTC. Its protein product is CASSLDFPGRTYEQYF.

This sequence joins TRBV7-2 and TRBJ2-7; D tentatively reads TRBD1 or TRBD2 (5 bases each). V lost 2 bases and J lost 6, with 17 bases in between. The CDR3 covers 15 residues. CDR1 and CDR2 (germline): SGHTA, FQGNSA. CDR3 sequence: CASSLSGTPSTEQYF. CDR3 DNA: TGTGCCAGCAGCTTAAGTGGGACCCCCTCAACCGAGCAGTACTTC. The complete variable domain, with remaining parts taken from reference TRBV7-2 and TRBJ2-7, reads GAGVSQSPSNKVTEKGKDVELRCDPISGHTALYWYRQSLGQGLEFLIYFQGNSAPDKSGLPSDRFSAERTGGSVSTLTIQRTQQEDSAVYLCASSLSGTPSTEQYFGPGTRLTVT.